This T cell receptor (beta chain) was sequenced for a study of vaccination and CD4 T cells after COVID-19. Study context: Stimuli were overlapping spike peptide pools of SARS-CoV-2 and three common cold coronaviruses (HCoV-NL63, HCoV-OC43, HCoV-229E).

Specified treatment: roughly 11-day PBMC culture with coronavirus spike peptide pools or control peptides (ViraFEST assay). A note on this clonotype: Its specificity is not known.

Once obtained from cultured CD4+ T cells, the DNA was sequenced using the Oncomine TCR Beta short-read assay. TCRdb re-derived calls from the PCR reads in MiXCR, one entry per CDR3 protein. In the table there are about 20,000 distinct CDR3 sequences, approximately 56% of which are singletons. The germline gives CDR1 MNHEY, CDR2 SMNVEV (reference sequence). The ends lost 3 bases at V and 0 bases at J; junction bases unmatched: 8. The CDR3 is 18 residues long. This sequence joins TRBV27 and TRBJ2-2, with 9 bases fitting TRBD2. The sequencing used CD4+ T cells from blood, cultured in vitro, collected after SARS-CoV-2 vaccination. The clonotype was recovered from a human donor who had recovered from COVID-19. The CDR3 spells CASSFEGVAGANTGELFF. The CDR3 DNA follows: TGTGCCAGCAGTTTCGAGGGGGTAGCGGGAGCGAACACCGGGGAGCTGTTTTTT.